This TCR beta chain derives from a study of blood T cell repertoires in COVID-19. The CDR3 runs to 15 residues. Germline V gives CDR1 SGHAT, CDR2 FQNNGV. V was cut by 5 bases and J by 1 base, with 14 bases left in between. Generated by immunoSEQ multiplex PCR, the TCRdb table keeps only in-frame clones and is missing some. This table holds about 160,000 clones, about 80% found once. The sample consisted of peripheral blood. The TCR sequence derives from a man between 65 and 85 years old who had recovered from COVID-19. This rearrangement joins TRBV11-2 to TRBJ2-5; D is possibly TRBD1 (6 bases). The DNA for the CDR3 is TGTGCCAGCAGCCGCTCCGGGACACTCCAAGAGACCCAGTACTTC. The encoded protein is CASSRSGTLQETQYF.